This T cell receptor beta chain was found in a study of blood T cells in healthy people across ages. Study-level points and caveats: Diversity was estimated from one million T cells, and these estimates were considered underestimates.

This clonotype was picked up a small number of times. Its antigen is undetermined. PCR was performed a second time for 7 to 11 cycles using a sample-barcoded 5' primer and a J-beta primer mix. TCRdb re-derived calls from the 5' RACE reads in MiXCR, one entry per CDR3 protein. This repertoire shows some 750,000 distinct CDR3 sequences, 20% to 25% found once; its top ten account for about 20%. Germline V gene data show CDR1 as SNHLY and CDR2 as FYNNEI. J gave up 4 bases and V 7 bases, and 6 bases lay outside the gene matches. This CDR3 has 16 residues. This TCR came from a man in his 70s in good health. The chain joins TRBV2 to TRBJ2-1, with 14 bases aligning to TRBD2. The sample taken for sequencing was blood. CDR3 residues: CASTPGLAGVYNEQFF. CDR3 nucleotides: TGTGCCAGCACCCCGGGACTAGCGGGGGTTTACAATGAGCAGTTCTTC.